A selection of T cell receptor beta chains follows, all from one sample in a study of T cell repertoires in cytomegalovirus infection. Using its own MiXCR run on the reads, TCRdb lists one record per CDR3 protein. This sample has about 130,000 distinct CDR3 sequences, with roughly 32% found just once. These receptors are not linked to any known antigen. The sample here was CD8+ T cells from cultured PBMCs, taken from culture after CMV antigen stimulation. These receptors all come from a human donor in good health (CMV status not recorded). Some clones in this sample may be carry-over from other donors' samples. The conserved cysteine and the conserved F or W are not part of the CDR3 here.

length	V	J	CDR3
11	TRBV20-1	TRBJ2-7	SARQLSSYEQY
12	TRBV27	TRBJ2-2	ASRPGLSTGELF
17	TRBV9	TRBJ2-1	ASSESRFKDSKVNNEQF
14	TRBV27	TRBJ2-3	ASSKSPGQLTDTQY
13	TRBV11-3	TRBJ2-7	ASSPDRDRSYEQY
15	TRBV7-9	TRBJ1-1	ASISTITGAMNTEAF
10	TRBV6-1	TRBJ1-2	ASSAYNYGYT
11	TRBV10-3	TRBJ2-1	AIGMAGGNEQF
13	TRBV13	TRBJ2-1	ASSSMTVRGNEQF
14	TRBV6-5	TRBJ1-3	ASSRNLQTAGNTIY
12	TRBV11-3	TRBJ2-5	ASSERGGQETQY
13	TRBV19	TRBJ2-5	ASSSMGQVKETQY
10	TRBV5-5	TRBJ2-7	ASSSQTYEQY
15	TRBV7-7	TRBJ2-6	ASSNRRDGSGANVLT
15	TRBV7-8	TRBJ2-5	ASSLYPGLRAQETQY
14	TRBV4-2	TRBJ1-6	ASSQDVRGGHSPLH
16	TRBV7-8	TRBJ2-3	ASSLSVFDRGNTDTQY
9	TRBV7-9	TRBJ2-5	ASSLDGTQY
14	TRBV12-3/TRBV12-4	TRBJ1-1	ASSYYPDRENTEAF
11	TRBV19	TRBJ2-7	ATRTGGAGEQY
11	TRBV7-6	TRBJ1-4	ASGDDPNEKLF
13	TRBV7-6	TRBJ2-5	ASSFYTGGAETQY
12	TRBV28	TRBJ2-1	ASSPSDRYNEQF
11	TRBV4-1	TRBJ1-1	ASSQESNTEAF
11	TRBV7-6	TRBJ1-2	ASSETSNYGYT
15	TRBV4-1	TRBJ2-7	ASSRRIAGAQSYEQY
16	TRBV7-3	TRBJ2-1	ASSLYLAAGRAYNEQF
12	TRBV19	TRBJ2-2	ASSNPGAGGELF
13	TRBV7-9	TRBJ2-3	ASSSTREDVYTQY
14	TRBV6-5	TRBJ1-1	ASSYSVQEEVLAAF
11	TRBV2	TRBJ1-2	ASQLALLYGYT
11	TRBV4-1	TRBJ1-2	ASSEQVDYGYT
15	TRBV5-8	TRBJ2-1	ASSLVVGPASYNEQF
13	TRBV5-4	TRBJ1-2	ASSLAGTVKRGYT
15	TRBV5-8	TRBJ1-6	ASSLGGVLSYNSPLH
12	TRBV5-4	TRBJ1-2	ATMGQLGPSGYT
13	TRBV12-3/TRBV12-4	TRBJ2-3	ASTSGGGPTDTQY
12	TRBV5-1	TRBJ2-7	ASSEAGTSYEQY
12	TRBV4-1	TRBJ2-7	ASSQGGGQSEQY
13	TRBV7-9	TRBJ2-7	ASSSPLADSYEQY
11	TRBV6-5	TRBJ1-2	ASSYSSTGSYT
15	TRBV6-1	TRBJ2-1	ASSEGLAGGSYNEQF
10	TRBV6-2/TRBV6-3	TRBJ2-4	ASSYSYSIQY
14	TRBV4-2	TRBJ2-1	ASSQELAGGHDEQF
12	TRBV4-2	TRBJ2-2	ASRGLVPTGELF
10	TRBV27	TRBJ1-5	ASSTGSQPQH
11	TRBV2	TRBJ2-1	ASSVLSGNEQF
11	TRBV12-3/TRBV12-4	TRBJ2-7	ASRQTGGYEQY
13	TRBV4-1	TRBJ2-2	ASSRARGAGGELF
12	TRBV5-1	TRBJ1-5	ASSLEDPNQPQH
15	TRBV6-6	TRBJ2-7	ASSPYQTVVSSYEQY
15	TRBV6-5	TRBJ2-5	ASSYGQDLGSGETQY
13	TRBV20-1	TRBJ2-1	SATHVDVVYNEQF
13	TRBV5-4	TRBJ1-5	ASSLEPQGNQPQH
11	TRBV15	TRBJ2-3	ATRVGSTDTQY